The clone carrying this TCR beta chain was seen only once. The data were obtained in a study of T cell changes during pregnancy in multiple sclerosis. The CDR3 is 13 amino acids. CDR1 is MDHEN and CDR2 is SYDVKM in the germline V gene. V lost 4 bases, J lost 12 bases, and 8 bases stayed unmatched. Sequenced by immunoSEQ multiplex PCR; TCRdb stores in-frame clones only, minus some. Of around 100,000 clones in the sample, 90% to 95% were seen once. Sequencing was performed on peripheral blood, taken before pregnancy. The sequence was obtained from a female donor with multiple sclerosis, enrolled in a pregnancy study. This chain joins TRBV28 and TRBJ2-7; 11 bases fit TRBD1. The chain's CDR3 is CASSSRDRGSGYF. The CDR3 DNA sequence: TGTGCCAGCAGTTCCCGGGACAGGGGGTCTGGGTACTTC.